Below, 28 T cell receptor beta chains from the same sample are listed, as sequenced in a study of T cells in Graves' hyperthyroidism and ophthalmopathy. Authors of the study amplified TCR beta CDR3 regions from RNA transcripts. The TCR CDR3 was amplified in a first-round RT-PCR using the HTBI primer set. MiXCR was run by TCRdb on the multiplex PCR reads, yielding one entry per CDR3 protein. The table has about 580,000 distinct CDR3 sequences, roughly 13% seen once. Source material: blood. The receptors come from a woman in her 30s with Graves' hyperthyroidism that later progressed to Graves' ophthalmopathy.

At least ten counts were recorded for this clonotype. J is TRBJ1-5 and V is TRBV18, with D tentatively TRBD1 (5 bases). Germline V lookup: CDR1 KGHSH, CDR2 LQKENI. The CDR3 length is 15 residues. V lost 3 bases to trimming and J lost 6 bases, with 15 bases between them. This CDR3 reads CASSPQEGKRQPQHF. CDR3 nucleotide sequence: TGTGCCAGCTCACCTCAGGAGGGGAAGCGTCAGCCCCAGCATTTT.

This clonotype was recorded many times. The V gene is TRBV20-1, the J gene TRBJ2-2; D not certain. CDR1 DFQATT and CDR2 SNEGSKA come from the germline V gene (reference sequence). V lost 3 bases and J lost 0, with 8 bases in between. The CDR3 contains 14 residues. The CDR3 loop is CSASKAANTGELFF. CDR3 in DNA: TGCAGTGCTAGTAAGGCCGCGAACACCGGGGAGCTGTTTTTT.

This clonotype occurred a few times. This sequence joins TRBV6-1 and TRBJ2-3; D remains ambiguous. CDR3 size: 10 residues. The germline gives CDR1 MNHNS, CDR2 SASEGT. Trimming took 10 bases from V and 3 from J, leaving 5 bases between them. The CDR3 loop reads CAKSTDTQYF. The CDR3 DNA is TGTGCCAAATCTACAGATACGCAGTATTTT.

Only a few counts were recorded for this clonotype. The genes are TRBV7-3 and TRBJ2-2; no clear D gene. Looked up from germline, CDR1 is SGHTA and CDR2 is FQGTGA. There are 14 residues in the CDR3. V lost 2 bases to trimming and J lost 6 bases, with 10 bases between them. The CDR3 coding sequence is TGTGCCAGCAGCTTATATAGGTTGCCCGGGGAGCTGTTTTTT. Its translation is CASSLYRLPGELFF.

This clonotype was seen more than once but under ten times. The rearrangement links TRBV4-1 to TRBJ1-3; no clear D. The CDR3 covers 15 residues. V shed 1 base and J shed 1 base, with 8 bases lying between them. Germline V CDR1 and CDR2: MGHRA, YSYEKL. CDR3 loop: CASSQVLKSGNTIYF. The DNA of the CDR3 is TGCGCCAGCAGCCAAGTCCTCAAGTCTGGAAACACCATATATTTT.

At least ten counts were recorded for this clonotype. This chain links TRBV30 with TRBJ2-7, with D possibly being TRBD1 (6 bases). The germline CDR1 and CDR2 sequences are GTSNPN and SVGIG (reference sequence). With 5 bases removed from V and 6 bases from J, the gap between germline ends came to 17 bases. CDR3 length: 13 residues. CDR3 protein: CAWLPGQSREQYF. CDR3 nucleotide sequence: TGTGCCTGGCTACCCGGACAGAGCCGCGAGCAGTACTTC.

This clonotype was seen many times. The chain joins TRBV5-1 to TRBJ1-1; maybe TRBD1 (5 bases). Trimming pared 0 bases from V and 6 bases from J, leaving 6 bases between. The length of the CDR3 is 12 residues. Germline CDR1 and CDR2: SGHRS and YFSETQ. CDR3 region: CASSLAGPEAFF. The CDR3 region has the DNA TGCGCCAGCAGCTTGGCGGGACCTGAAGCTTTCTTT. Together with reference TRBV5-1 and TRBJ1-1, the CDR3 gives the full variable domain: KAGVTQTPRYLIKTRGQQVTLSCSPISGHRSVSWYQQTPGQGLQFLFEYFSETQRNKGNFPGRFSGRQFSNSRSEMNVSTLELGDSALYLCASSLAGPEAFFGQGTRLTVV.

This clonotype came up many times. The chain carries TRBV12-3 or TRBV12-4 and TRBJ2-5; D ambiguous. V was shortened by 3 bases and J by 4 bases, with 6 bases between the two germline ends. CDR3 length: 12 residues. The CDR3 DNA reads TGTGCCAGCAGTTTTTTTGTAGAGACCCAGTACTTC. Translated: CASSFFVETQYF.

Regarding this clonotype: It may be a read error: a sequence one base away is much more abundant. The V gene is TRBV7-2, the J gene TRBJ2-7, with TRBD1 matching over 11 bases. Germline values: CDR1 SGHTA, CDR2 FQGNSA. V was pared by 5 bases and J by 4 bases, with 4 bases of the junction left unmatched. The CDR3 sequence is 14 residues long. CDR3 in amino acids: CTSSPDRGPYEQYF. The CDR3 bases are TGTACCAGCAGCCCGGACAGGGGGCCTTACGAGCAGTACTTC. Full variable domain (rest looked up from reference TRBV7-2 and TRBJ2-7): GAGVSQSPSNKVTEKGKDVELRCDPISGHTALYWYRQSLGQGLEFLIYFQGNSAPDKSGLPSDRFSAERTGGSVSTLTIQRTQQEDSAVYLCTSSPDRGPYEQYFGPGTRLTVT.

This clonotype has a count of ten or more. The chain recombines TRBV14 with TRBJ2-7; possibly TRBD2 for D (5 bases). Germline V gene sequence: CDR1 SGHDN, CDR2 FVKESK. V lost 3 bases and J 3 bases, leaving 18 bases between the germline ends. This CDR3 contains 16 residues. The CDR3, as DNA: TGTGCCAGCAGCCACGACCGGGGTTCAAATGTCTACGAGCAGTACTTC. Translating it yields CASSHDRGSNVYEQYF.

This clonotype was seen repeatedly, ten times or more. The CDR3: CASSSSDRNTEAFF. The CDR3 DNA sequence: TGCGCCAGCAGCTCCTCGGACAGGAACACTGAAGCTTTCTTT. V usage is TRBV5-1 and J usage is TRBJ1-1, with TRBD1 as a possible D gene (6 bases). The germline V and J ends were trimmed by 3 bases and 1 base, with 10 bases remaining between them. The CDR3 covers 14 residues. Germline V gene data show CDR1 as SGHRS and CDR2 as YFSETQ.

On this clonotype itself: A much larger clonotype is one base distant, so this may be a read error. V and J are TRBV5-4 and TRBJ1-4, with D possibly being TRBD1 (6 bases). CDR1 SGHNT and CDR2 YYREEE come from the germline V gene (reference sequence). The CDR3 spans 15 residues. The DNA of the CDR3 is TGTGCCAGCAGCTTACAGGGCCCCGGTAATGAAAAACTGGTTTTT. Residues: CASSLQGPGNEKLVF. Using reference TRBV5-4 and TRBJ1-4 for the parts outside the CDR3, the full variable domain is ETGVTQSPTHLIKTRGQQVTLRCSSQSGHNTVSWYQQALGQGPQFIFQYYREEENGRGNFPPRFSGLQFPNYSSELNVNALELDDSALYLCASSLQGPGNEKLVFGSGTQLSVL.

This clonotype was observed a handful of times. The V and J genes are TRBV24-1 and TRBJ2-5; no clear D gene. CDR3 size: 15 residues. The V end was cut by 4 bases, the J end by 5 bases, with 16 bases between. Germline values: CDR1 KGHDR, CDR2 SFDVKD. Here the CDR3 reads CATSEPTVPGETQYF. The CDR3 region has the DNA TGTGCCACCAGTGAACCCACCGTTCCTGGGGAGACCCAGTACTTC.

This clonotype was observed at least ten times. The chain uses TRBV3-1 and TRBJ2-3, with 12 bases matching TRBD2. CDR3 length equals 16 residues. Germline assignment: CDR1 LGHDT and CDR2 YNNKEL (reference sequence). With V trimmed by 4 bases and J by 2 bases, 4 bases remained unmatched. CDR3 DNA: TGTGCCAGCAGCCGTGGACTAGCGGGGTACACAGATACGCAGTATTTT. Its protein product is CASSRGLAGYTDTQYF.

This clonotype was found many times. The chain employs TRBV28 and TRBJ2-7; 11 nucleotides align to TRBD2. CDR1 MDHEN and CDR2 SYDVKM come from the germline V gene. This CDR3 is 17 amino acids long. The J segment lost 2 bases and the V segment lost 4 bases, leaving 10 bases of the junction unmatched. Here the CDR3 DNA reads TGTGCCAGCAGTTCAACCCTCACTAGCGGGAGCCCCTACGAGCAGTACTTC. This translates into CASSSTLTSGSPYEQYF.

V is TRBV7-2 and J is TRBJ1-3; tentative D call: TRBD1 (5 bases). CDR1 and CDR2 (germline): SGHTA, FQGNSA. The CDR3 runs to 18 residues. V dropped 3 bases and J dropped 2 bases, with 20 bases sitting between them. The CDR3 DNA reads TGTGCCAGCAGCTTTTCGGGGCTTTACGGAATAACTGGAAACACCATATATTTT. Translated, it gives CASSFSGLYGITGNTIYF.

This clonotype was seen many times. The CDR3 is CASSVDLAGEQYF. The CDR3 DNA is TGTGCCAGCAGCGTTGACTTAGCGGGAGAGCAGTATTTT. The chain joins TRBV11-2 to TRBJ2-3, with 9 bases identical to TRBD2. CDR1 and CDR2 (germline): SGHAT, FQNNGV. The CDR3 has 13 residues. After removal of 5 bases from V and 11 bases from J, the junction contained 8 bases not matched to a gene.

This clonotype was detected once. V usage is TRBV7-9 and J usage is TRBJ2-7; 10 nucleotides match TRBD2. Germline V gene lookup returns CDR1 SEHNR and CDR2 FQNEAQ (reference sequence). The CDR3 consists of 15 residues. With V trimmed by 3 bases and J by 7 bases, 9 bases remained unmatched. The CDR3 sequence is CASSFLAGAPGEQYF. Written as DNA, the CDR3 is TGTGCCAGCAGCTTCCTAGCGGGAGCCCCTGGAGAGCAGTACTTC.

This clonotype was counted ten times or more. The CDR3 loop reads CASSSSREFTGELFF. The DNA for the CDR3 is TGTGCCAGCAGCTCCTCGCGGGAATTTACCGGGGAGCTGTTTTTT. The V gene is TRBV11-1, the J gene TRBJ2-2, with D possibly being TRBD2 (6 bases). CDR1 is SGHAT and CDR2 is FQDESV in the germline V gene (reference sequence). V was clipped by 4 bases and J by 5 bases, with 14 bases between them. The CDR3 length is 15 residues.

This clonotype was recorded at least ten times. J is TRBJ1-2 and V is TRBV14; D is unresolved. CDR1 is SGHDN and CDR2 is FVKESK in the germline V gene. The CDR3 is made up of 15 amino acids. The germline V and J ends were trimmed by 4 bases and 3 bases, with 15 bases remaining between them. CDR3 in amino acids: CASSPPGPVYYGYTF. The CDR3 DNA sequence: TGTGCCAGCAGCCCTCCAGGACCCGTCTACTATGGCTACACCTTC.

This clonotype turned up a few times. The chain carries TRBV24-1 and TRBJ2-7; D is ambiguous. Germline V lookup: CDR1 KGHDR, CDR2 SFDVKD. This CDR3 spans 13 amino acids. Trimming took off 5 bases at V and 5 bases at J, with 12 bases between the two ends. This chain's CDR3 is CATSASVNHEQYF. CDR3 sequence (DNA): TGTGCCACCAGTGCTTCGGTCAATCACGAGCAGTACTTC.

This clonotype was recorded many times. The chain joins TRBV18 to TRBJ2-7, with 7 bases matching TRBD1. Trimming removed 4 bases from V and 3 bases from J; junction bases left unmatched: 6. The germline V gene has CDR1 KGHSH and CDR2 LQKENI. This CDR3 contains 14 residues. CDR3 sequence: CASSQGQQVYEQYF. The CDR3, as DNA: TGTGCCAGCTCACAGGGACAGCAAGTCTACGAGCAGTACTTC.

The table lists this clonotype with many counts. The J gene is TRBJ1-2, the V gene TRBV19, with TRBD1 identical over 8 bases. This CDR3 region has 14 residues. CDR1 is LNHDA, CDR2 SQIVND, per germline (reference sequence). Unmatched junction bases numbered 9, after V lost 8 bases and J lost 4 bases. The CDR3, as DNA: TGTGCCAGTTCGGACAGGGTCGGGGGCTATGGCTACACCTTC. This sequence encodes CASSDRVGGYGYTF.

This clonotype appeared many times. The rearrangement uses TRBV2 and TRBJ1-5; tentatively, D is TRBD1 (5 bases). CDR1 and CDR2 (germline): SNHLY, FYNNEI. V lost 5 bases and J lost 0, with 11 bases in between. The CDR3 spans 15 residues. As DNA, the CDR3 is TGTGCCAGCAGTCTACAGGCTTCTAGCAATCAGCCCCAGCATTTT. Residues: CASSLQASSNQPQHF.

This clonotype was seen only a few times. CDR3 sequence: CSAPLGSSTYEQYF. The CDR3 coding sequence is TGCAGTGCTCCACTGGGCTCTAGCACCTACGAGCAGTACTTC. The V gene is TRBV20-1, the J gene TRBJ2-7, with D perhaps matching TRBD2 (5 bases). The CDR3 spans 14 residues. Germline lookup yields CDR1 DFQATT and CDR2 SNEGSKA (reference sequence). Trimming took off 5 bases at V and 2 bases at J, with 16 bases between the two ends.

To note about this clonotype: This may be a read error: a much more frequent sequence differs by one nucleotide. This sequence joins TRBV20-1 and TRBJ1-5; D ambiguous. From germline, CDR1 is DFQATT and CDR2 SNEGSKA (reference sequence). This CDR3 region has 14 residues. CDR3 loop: CSALPGRGNEPQHF. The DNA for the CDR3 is TGCAGTGCCCTCCCCGGCAGAGGCAATGAGCCCCAGCATTTT.

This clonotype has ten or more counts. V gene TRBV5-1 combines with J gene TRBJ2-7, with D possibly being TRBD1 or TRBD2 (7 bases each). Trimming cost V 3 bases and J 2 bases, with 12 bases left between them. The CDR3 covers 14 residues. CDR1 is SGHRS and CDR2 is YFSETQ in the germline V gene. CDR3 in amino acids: CASSSSGGAYEQYF. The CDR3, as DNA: TGCGCCAGCAGCTCTTCAGGGGGGGCCTACGAGCAGTACTTC.

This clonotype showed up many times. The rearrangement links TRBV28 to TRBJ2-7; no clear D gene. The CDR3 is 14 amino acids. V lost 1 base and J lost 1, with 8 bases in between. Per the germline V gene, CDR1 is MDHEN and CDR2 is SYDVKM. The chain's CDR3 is CASSLSLGSYEQYF. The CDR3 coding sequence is TGTGCCAGCAGTTTATCTCTCGGGTCCTACGAGCAGTACTTC.